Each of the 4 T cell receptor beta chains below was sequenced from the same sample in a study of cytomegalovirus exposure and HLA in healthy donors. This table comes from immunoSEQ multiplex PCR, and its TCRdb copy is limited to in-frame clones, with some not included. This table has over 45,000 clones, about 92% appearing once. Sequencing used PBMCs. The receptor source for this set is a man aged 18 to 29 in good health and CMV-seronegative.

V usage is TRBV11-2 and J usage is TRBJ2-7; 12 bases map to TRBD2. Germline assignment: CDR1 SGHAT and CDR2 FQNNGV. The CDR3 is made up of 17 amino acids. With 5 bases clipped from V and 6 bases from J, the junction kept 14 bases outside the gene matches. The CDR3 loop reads CASSPWVASGRAFEQYF. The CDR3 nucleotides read TGTGCCAGCAGCCCATGGGTAGCTAGCGGGAGGGCATTCGAGCAGTACTTC. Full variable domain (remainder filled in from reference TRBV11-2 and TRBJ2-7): EAGVAQSPRYKIIEKRQSVAFWCNPISGHATLYWYQQILGQGPKLLIQFQNNGVVDDSQLPKDRFSAERLKGVDSTLKIQPAKLEDSAVYLCASSPWVASGRAFEQYFGPGTRLTVT.

The CDR3 here is CASSLVRAGVAGVLYEQYF. DNA of the CDR3: TGTGCCAGCAGCTTAGTTCGTGCGGGAGTAGCGGGAGTTCTCTACGAGCAGTACTTC. The chain uses TRBV11-2 and TRBJ2-7, with 9 bases matching TRBD2. This CDR3 contains 19 residues. Germline V gene sequence: CDR1 SGHAT, CDR2 FQNNGV. The V and J ends lost 1 base and 3 bases, in that order; junction bases with no gene match: 16.

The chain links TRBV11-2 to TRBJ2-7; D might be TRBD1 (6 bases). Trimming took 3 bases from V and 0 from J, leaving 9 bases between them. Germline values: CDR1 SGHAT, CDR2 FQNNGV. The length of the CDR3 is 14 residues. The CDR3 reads CASSFADSSYEQYF. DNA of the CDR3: TGTGCCAGCAGCTTCGCGGACAGCTCCTACGAGCAGTACTTC.

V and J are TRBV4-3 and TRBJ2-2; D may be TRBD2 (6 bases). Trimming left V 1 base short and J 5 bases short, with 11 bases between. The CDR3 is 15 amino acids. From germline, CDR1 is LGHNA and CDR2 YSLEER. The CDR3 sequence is CASSQAGVVTGELFF. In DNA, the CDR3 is TGCGCCAGCAGCCAAGCGGGAGTAGTGACCGGGGAGCTGTTTTTT.